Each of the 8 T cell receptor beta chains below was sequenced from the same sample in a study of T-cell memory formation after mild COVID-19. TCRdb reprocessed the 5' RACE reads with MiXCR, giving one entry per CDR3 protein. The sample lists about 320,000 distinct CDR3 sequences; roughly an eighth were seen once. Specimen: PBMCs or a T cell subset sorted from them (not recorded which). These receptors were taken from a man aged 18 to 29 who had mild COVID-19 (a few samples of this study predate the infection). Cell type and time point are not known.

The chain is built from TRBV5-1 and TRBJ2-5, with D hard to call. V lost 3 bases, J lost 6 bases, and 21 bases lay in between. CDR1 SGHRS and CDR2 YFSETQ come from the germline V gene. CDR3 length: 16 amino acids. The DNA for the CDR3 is TGCGCCAGCAGCTCGCTCCAGGCGGACCTCGACAAGACCCAGTACTTC. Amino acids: CASSSLQADLDKTQYF.

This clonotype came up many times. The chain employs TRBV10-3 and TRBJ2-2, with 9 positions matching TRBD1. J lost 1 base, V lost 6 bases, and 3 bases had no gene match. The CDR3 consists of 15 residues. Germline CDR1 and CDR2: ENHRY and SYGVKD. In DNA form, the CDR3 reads TGTGCCATCAGCCCGGGACAGGGGAACACCGGGGAGCTGTTTTTT. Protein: CAISPGQGNTGELFF.

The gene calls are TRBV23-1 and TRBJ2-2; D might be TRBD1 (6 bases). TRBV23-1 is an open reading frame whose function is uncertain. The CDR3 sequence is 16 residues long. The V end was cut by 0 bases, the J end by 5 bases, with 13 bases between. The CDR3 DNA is TGCGCCAGCAGTCAATCATGGGACACCGGTACCGGGGAGCTGTTTTTT. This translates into CASSQSWDTGTGELFF.

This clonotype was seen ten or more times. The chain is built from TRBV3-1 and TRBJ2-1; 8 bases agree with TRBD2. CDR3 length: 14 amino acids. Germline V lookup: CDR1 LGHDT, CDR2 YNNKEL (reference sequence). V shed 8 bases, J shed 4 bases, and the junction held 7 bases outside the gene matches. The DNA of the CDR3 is TGTGCCAGCCACGAAGCGGGGGCTTACAATGAGCAGTTCTTC. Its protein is CASHEAGAYNEQFF.

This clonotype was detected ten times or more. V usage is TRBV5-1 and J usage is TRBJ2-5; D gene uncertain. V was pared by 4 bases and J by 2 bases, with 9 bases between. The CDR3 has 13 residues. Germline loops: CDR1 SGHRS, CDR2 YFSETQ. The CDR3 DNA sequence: TGCGCCAGCAGCATGATAGTACAAGAGACCCAGTACTTC. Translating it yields CASSMIVQETQYF. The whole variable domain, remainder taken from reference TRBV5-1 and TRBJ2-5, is KAGVTQTPRYLIKTRGQQVTLSCSPISGHRSVSWYQQTPGQGLQFLFEYFSETQRNKGNFPGRFSGRQFSNSRSEMNVSTLELGDSALYLCASSMIVQETQYFGPGTRLLVL.

The CDR3 bases are TGTGCCAGCAGCCGTACAGGGATGGGGGACGAGCAGTACTTC. Amino acid sequence: CASSRTGMGDEQYF. J is TRBJ2-7 and V is TRBV12-3 or TRBV12-4; tentatively, D is TRBD1 (6 bases). The CDR3 has 14 residues. V lost 6 bases, J lost 5 bases, and 17 bases lay in between.

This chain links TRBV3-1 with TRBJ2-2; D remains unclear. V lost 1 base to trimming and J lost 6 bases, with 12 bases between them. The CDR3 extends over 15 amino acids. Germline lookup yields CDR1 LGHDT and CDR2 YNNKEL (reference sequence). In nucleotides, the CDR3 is TGTGCCAGCAGCCAAGGGGCGGAAGGAGCCGGGGAGCTGTTTTTT. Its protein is CASSQGAEGAGELFF. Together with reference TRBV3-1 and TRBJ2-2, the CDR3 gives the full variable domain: DTAVSQTPKYLVTQMGNDKSIKCEQNLGHDTMYWYKQDSKKFLKIMFSYNNKELIINETVPNRFSPKSPDKAHLNLHINSLELGDSAVYFCASSQGAEGAGELFFGEGSRLTVL.

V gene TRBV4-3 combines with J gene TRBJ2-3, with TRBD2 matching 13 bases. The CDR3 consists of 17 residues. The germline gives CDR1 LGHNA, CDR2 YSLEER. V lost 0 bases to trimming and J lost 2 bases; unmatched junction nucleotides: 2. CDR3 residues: CASSQELAGGLTDTQYF. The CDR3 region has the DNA TGCGCCAGCAGCCAAGAACTAGCGGGGGGGCTCACAGATACGCAGTATTTT.